The sequence of this T cell receptor beta chain was determined in a study of glioma-infiltrating T cells after dendritic cell vaccination. Across the study: Samples are from glioblastoma patients in Phase I and II dendritic cell vaccine trials. Treatment, given 2003 to 2012, was autologous tumor lysate-pulsed dendritic cell vaccination. Dendritic cell vaccine was injected intradermally three times, biweekly. Study-wide results and limits: Longer survival after dendritic cell vaccination followed higher pretreatment TIL content.

TCRdb's table, derived via immunoSEQ multiplex PCR, lists solely in-frame clones and lacks some. This table holds roughly 100,000 clones, approximately 80% found once. On this clone itself: No antigen is known for it.

Here the sequenced sample was blood, taken before dendritic cell vaccination. The TCR comes from a human donor with glioblastoma.

DNA for the CDR3: TGTGCCAGCAGTGCAAAAGACATGCAGATGCCCCATTTT. Its translation is CASSAKDMQMPHF. The chain combines TRBV27 with TRBJ1-5, with unresolved D. CDR3 length: 13 amino acids. Germline loops: CDR1 MNHEY, CDR2 SMNVEV (reference sequence). V gave up 5 bases and J gave up 16 bases, with 21 bases separating them.